This passage covers 11 T cell receptor beta chains from one sample sequenced in a study of cytomegalovirus exposure and HLA in healthy donors. This table comes from immunoSEQ multiplex PCR, and its TCRdb copy is limited to in-frame clones, with some not included. The sample consists of about 280,000 clones, around 87% of them appearing once. The sample comprised PBMCs. The receptors stem from a woman aged 18 to 35 in good health and CMV-seronegative.

In nucleotides, the CDR3 is TGTGCTAGTGGTCCGGACAGGGGGCGGGATGAAAAACTGTTTTTT. This codes for CASGPDRGRDEKLFF. The chain has TRBV12-5 and TRBJ1-4; 11 bases agree with TRBD1. This CDR3 has 15 residues. Germline loops: CDR1 LGHNT, CDR2 FRNRAP. After removal of 5 bases from V and 6 bases from J, the junction contained 5 bases not matched to a gene.

The rearrangement links TRBV4-3 to TRBJ2-1, with TRBD2 as a possible D gene (5 bases). Germline CDR1 LGHNA, CDR2 YSLEER. V was pared by 0 bases and J by 8 bases, with 11 bases between. CDR3 length: 14 residues. In DNA, the CDR3 is TGCGCCAGCAGCCAAGAGAGAGGGAGAGATGAGCAGTTCTTC. Translated, it gives CASSQERGRDEQFF.

The chain has TRBV7-6 and TRBJ1-4; the match to TRBD1 covers 7 bases. The CDR3 contains 14 residues. J lost 3 bases, V lost 9 bases, and 7 bases had no gene match. Germline V lookup: CDR1 SGHVS, CDR2 FNYEAQ. CDR3 bases: TGTGCCAGGTTGGAGGGGGCTCCTAATGAAAAACTGTTTTTT. Translating it yields CARLEGAPNEKLFF. The full variable domain, in which reference TRBV7-6 and TRBJ1-4 provide the parts outside the CDR3, is GAGVSQSPRYKVTKRGQDVALRCDPISGHVSLYWYRQALGQGPEFLTYFNYEAQQDKSGLPNDRFSAERPEGSISTLTIQRTEQRDSAMYRCARLEGAPNEKLFFGSGTQLSVL.

V and J are TRBV11-2 and TRBJ1-4; D is uncertain. The CDR3 totals 13 residues. V was clipped by 2 bases and J by 8 bases, with 9 bases between them. Germline assignment: CDR1 SGHAT and CDR2 FQNNGV. The CDR3 coding sequence is TGTGCCAGCAGCTTATTTTCGCGAGAAAAACTGTTTTTT. Translated: CASSLFSREKLFF.

V usage is TRBV7-9 and J usage is TRBJ1-4; 8 bases agree with TRBD1. This CDR3 is 14 amino acids long. After removal of 4 bases from V and 8 bases from J, the junction contained 6 bases not matched to a gene. Germline-derived CDR1 and CDR2 are SEHNR and FQNEAQ (reference sequence). CDR3 protein: CASSSGTGGEKLFF. CDR3 coding DNA: TGTGCCAGCAGCTCCGGGACAGGTGGCGAAAAACTGTTTTTT.

The chain links TRBV27 to TRBJ1-1; the D is unclear. The V gene lost 6 bases and the J gene lost 0 bases, with 14 bases spanning the gap. The CDR3 contains 15 residues. Per germline, CDR1 MNHEY and CDR2 SMNVEV (reference sequence). The CDR3 region is CASRTPSSLNTEAFF. CDR3 DNA sequence: TGTGCCAGCAGGACACCCTCAAGTTTGAACACTGAAGCTTTCTTT.

V gene TRBV7-8 combines with J gene TRBJ2-7, with 11 bases fitting TRBD2. Germline-derived CDR1 and CDR2 are SGHVS and FQNEAQ. Trimming removed 0 bases from V and 5 bases from J; junction bases left unmatched: 9. The CDR3 sequence is 17 residues long. CDR3 sequence reads: CASSLAGASGRKDEQYF. The CDR3 DNA reads as TGTGCCAGCAGCTTAGCGGGGGCTAGCGGGAGGAAAGACGAGCAGTACTTC.

This chain uses TRBV28 with TRBJ2-1; TRBD2 is a possible D gene (6 bases). This CDR3 region has 13 residues. CDR1 is MDHEN, CDR2 SYDVKM, per germline. The V end lost 6 bases, the J end lost 9 bases, and 15 bases lay between the germline ends. In DNA, the CDR3 is TGTGCCAGCAGGTCTTGGGAGGTCGGTGAGCAGTTCTTC. It is translated as CASRSWEVGEQFF.

This sequence joins TRBV18 and TRBJ2-7; 11 nucleotides match TRBD2. J gave up 5 bases and V 1 base, and 1 base lay outside the gene matches. The CDR3 spans 14 residues. Germline lookup yields CDR1 KGHSH and CDR2 LQKENI. CDR3 loop: CASSPRTSGHEQYF. The CDR3 nucleotides read TGTGCCAGCTCACCACGGACTAGCGGGCACGAGCAGTACTTC.

The rearrangement links TRBV28 to TRBJ1-6, with 9 bases lining up with TRBD1. The CDR3 covers 12 residues. Per the germline V gene, CDR1 is MDHEN and CDR2 is SYDVKM. CDR3 coding DNA: TGTGCTACGGACAGGGGTAATTCACCCCTCCACTTT. It encodes CATDRGNSPLHF.

The chain couples TRBV19 to TRBJ1-4; D might be TRBD1 (6 bases). The germline V gene has CDR1 LNHDA and CDR2 SQIVND (reference sequence). The CDR3 length is 14 residues. The germline V and J ends were trimmed by 6 bases and 5 bases, with 13 bases remaining between them. CDR3 coding DNA: TGTGCCAGTAGACTAGTTCAGGGGAATGAAAAACTGTTTTTT. Protein sequence: CASRLVQGNEKLFF.